These 28 T cell receptor beta chains originate from one sample sequenced in a study of T-cell reconstitution after alpha-beta-depleted transplantation in children. Unique molecular identifiers featured in how the TCRbeta library was prepared. TCRdb re-called the PCR reads through MiXCR, storing one row per CDR3 protein. In the table there are hundreds of thousands of distinct CDR3 sequences, around 13% of which are singletons. This specimen consisted of PBMCs from the stem cell graft donor, obtained from the stem cell graft. These receptor sequences come from a human donor who donated a stem cell graft to a child with acute lymphoblastic leukemia.

This clonotype was detected a few times. This chain joins TRBV28 and TRBJ2-5; 8 nucleotides line up with TRBD2. The CDR3 runs 17 residues. Trimming cost V 4 bases and J 3 bases; bases outside gene matches: 13. Germline V gene data show CDR1 as MDHEN and CDR2 as SYDVKM. CDR3 region: CASSSSVPGLVEETQYF. DNA for the CDR3: TGTGCCAGCAGTTCCTCGGTGCCGGGACTAGTAGAAGAGACCCAGTACTTC.

This clonotype was counted at least ten times. This rearrangement joins TRBV6-2 or TRBV6-3 to TRBJ2-7, with unresolved D. V lost 0 bases, J lost 1 base, and 13 bases lay in between. Germline lookup yields CDR1 MNHEY and CDR2 SVGEGT. The CDR3 consists of 16 residues. This CDR3 is CASSYSKASGSYEQYF. The CDR3 DNA reads as TGTGCCAGCAGTTACTCGAAAGCTTCGGGTTCCTACGAGCAGTACTTC.

There are many counts of this clonotype. The CDR3 region is CASSSAGVGGAEQFF. The CDR3 DNA is TGCGCCAGCAGCTCGGCGGGGGTCGGGGGAGCTGAGCAGTTCTTC. The chain links TRBV5-1 to TRBJ2-1, with 7 nucleotides matching TRBD2. The junction had 12 bases not matched to a gene; V was cut back by 3 bases and J by 9 bases. Germline CDR1 is SGHRS and CDR2 is YFSETQ. This CDR3 is built from 15 residues.

At least ten counts were recorded for this clonotype. The rearrangement uses TRBV5-1 and TRBJ2-3; D tentatively reads TRBD1 or TRBD2 (5 bases each). Looked up from germline, CDR1 is SGHRS and CDR2 is YFSETQ. The CDR3 runs 15 residues. The V end lost 5 bases, the J end lost 0 bases, and 13 bases lay between the germline ends. CDR3 amino acids: CASRRDVSSTDTQYF. DNA of the CDR3: TGCGCCAGCAGAAGGGACGTTTCTAGCACAGATACGCAGTATTTT.

The rearrangement uses TRBV27 and TRBJ2-1, with D maybe TRBD2 (6 bases). The germline gives CDR1 MNHEY, CDR2 SMNVEV (reference sequence). The V end lost 2 bases, the J end lost 14 bases, and 13 bases lay between the germline ends. CDR3 length: 12 residues. The CDR3 bases are TGTGCCAGCAGTTTAATGGCGGGAAGGGAGTTCTTC. This translates into CASSLMAGREFF.

Many counts were recorded for this clonotype. The CDR3 DNA reads TGTGCCAGCAGCTTAGGTAGAGGGGTGACGGGATACAATGAGCAGTTCTTC. Its translation: CASSLGRGVTGYNEQFF. The chain has TRBV7-8 and TRBJ2-1; the D gene could be TRBD1 or TRBD2 (5 bases each). Trimming left V 1 base short and J 4 bases short, with 17 bases between. Germline assignment: CDR1 SGHVS and CDR2 FQNEAQ. The CDR3 has 17 residues.

This clonotype was counted many times. The V gene is TRBV9, the J gene TRBJ2-2, with a tentative D call TRBD2 (6 bases). Trimming stripped 7 bases from V and 0 bases from J, with 16 bases between. The CDR3 totals 16 residues. Germline CDR1 reads SGDLS; CDR2 reads YYNGEE. The DNA of the CDR3 is TGTGCCAGCGGAATAGGCAGGACTACGAACACCGGGGAGCTGTTTTTT. Protein product: CASGIGRTTNTGELFF.

About this clonotype itself: One end of the junction is discordant with germline, which a read error may explain. V usage is TRBV20-1 and J usage is TRBJ2-1, with TRBD2 identical over 11 bases. From germline, CDR1 is DFQATT and CDR2 SNEGSKA (reference sequence). The CDR3 runs 17 residues. In DNA, the CDR3 is TGCTGTGCTAGAGAAATACTAGCGGGAGCAAAAGTCAATGAGCAGTTCTTC. Translating it yields CCAREILAGAKVNEQFF.

In its sample, this clonotype was seen many times. The gene calls are TRBV9 and TRBJ2-3; TRBD2 agrees at 12 bases. Germline CDR1 and CDR2: SGDLS and YYNGEE. This CDR3 has 16 amino acids. The junction had 7 bases not matched to a gene; V was cut back by 3 bases and J by 5 bases. CDR3 amino acids: CASSEGQGLAGDTQYF. Here the CDR3 DNA reads TGTGCCAGCAGCGAGGGACAGGGACTAGCGGGAGATACGCAGTATTTT.

This clonotype came up many times. The V and J genes are TRBV28 and TRBJ2-5; D is tentatively TRBD1 or TRBD2 (5 bases each). Germline values: CDR1 MDHEN, CDR2 SYDVKM. Between the trimmed V and J ends, which lost 2 bases and 2 bases, there was a span of 9 bases. The CDR3 has 14 amino acids. The DNA for the CDR3 is TGTGCCAGCAGTTTAAGGGGAGTACAAGAGACCCAGTACTTC. Translation gives CASSLRGVQETQYF.

This clonotype was seen at least ten times. The rearrangement joins TRBV4-2 to TRBJ2-7; TRBD1 aligns across 8 bases. Germline V gene lookup returns CDR1 LGHNA and CDR2 YNFKEQ. The CDR3 sequence is 18 residues long. The V gene end was trimmed by 0 bases and the J gene end by 0 bases; junction bases not matched to a gene: 10. The CDR3 region is CASSQDQFRDRSSYEQYF. DNA for the CDR3: TGTGCCAGCAGCCAAGACCAATTCCGGGACAGGAGCTCCTACGAGCAGTACTTC.

This clonotype was seen a few times. The chain links TRBV27 to TRBJ2-7; D is uncertain. The CDR3 runs to 16 residues. Trimming stripped 2 bases from V and 0 bases from J, with 14 bases between. The germline V gene has CDR1 MNHEY and CDR2 SMNVEV (reference sequence). The CDR3 region is CASSLGPLLSSYEQYF. CDR3 nucleotides: TGTGCCAGCAGTTTAGGGCCTTTACTTAGCTCCTACGAGCAGTACTTC.

This clonotype was observed many times. This sequence joins TRBV28 and TRBJ2-1; possible D gene TRBD1, 6 bases. Germline-derived CDR1 and CDR2 are MDHEN and SYDVKM. This CDR3 is built from 15 residues. Trimming pared 7 bases from V and 2 bases from J, leaving 15 bases between. The CDR3, as DNA: TGTGCCAGCAAGTGGGCAGGGGTAGCCTACAATGAGCAGTTCTTC. It yields the protein CASKWAGVAYNEQFF.

This clonotype showed up many times. The rearrangement links TRBV7-2 to TRBJ1-1, with no clear D. This CDR3 contains 14 residues. The germline V gene has CDR1 SGHTA and CDR2 FQGNSA. The V and J ends lost 6 bases and 0 bases respectively, with 11 bases between them. The CDR3 protein is CASRGTTVNTEAFF. In DNA, the CDR3 is TGTGCCAGCAGGGGTACGACTGTGAACACTGAAGCTTTCTTT.

This clonotype showed up many times. The CDR3 spells CASRNTGASNEKLFF. CDR3 sequence (DNA): TGTGCCAGCAGGAACACAGGGGCTTCTAATGAAAAACTGTTTTTT. The J gene is TRBJ1-4, the V gene TRBV28; TRBD1 matches at 7 bases. V was clipped by 6 bases and J by 3 bases; unmatched bases: 7. Germline-derived CDR1 and CDR2 are MDHEN and SYDVKM. This CDR3 has 15 amino acids.

This clonotype was counted many times. V gene TRBV7-2 combines with J gene TRBJ2-2; TRBD1 agrees at 7 bases. Trimming took 4 bases from V and 4 from J; bases not matched to a gene: 6. The CDR3 totals 15 residues. Germline CDR1 and CDR2: SGHTA and FQGNSA. The CDR3 region has the DNA TGTGCCAGCAGCTCTCCAGGGGGTGGCACCGGGGAGCTGTTTTTT. It encodes CASSSPGGGTGELFF.

This clonotype was recorded at least ten times. The rearrangement joins TRBV18 to TRBJ1-5; 10 bases are a match to TRBD1. This CDR3 contains 14 residues. Germline V lookup: CDR1 KGHSH, CDR2 LQKENI. Unmatched junction bases numbered 3, after V lost 5 bases and J lost 5 bases. CDR3 DNA sequence: TGTGCCAGCTCAGACGGACAGGGGGATCAGCCCCAGCATTTT. Translated: CASSDGQGDQPQHF.

This clonotype was seen at least ten times. The chain uses TRBV12-3 or TRBV12-4 and TRBJ1-2; TRBD1 agrees at 7 bases. With 2 bases clipped from V and 8 bases from J, the junction kept 11 bases outside the gene matches. This CDR3 has 15 residues. CDR3 nucleotide sequence: TGTGCCAGCAGTTTACGTCGGCGGACAGGTGACGGCTACACCTTC. Its translation is CASSLRRRTGDGYTF.

With respect to this clonotype: A much larger clone is a single base away; this may be a read error. The V call is TRBV12-3 or TRBV12-4, the J call TRBJ2-5, with no clear D. The V end lost 11 bases, the J end lost 4 bases, and 17 bases lay between the germline ends. The CDR3 totals 13 residues. As DNA, the CDR3 is TGTGCCGGCACCCCGAGATCGGGAGAGACCCAGTACTTC. The encoded protein is CAGTPRSGETQYF.

This clonotype was counted many times. This rearrangement joins TRBV4-2 to TRBJ1-1; D is possibly TRBD1 (6 bases). Trimming cost V 3 bases and J 0 bases, with 20 bases left between them. This CDR3 has 18 residues. The germline V gene encodes CDR1 LGHNA and CDR2 YNFKEQ. The CDR3 bases are TGTGCCAGCAGCCATCCCAGCGAAACAGGGACGATGAACACTGAAGCTTTCTTT. Protein product: CASSHPSETGTMNTEAFF.

This clonotype was recorded at least ten times. This chain connects TRBV10-3 to TRBJ1-1, with D tentatively TRBD1 (5 bases). V lost 4 bases to trimming and J lost 1 base, with 10 bases between them. Germline V gene lookup returns CDR1 ENHRY and CDR2 SYGVKD. This CDR3 is built from 14 residues. The CDR3 loop reads CAISAIQGNTEAFF. The CDR3 DNA is TGTGCCATCAGTGCAATCCAGGGGAACACTGAAGCTTTCTTT.

The chain combines TRBV4-2 with TRBJ2-7; unclear D gene. Germline V gene sequence: CDR1 LGHNA, CDR2 YNFKEQ. CDR3 length: 12 residues. V lost 3 bases and J lost 3, with 6 bases in between. The CDR3 is CASSQENYEQYF. CDR3 DNA sequence: TGTGCCAGCAGCCAGGAGAACTACGAGCAGTACTTC.

CDR3 DNA sequence: TGCAGCTCGAGGGGGAGCACAGATACGCAGTATTTT. Its protein is CSSRGSTDTQYF. This rearrangement joins TRBV29-1 to TRBJ2-3; tentatively, D is TRBD1 (6 bases). This CDR3 region has 12 residues. CDR1 and CDR2 from the germline V gene are SQVTM and ANQGSEA. V lost 8 bases and J 0 bases, leaving 9 bases between the germline ends.

At least ten counts were recorded for this clonotype. The chain employs TRBV20-1 and TRBJ2-1; 7 bases align to TRBD2. Germline values: CDR1 DFQATT, CDR2 SNEGSKA (reference sequence). J gave up 4 bases and V 0 bases, and 6 bases lay outside the gene matches. The CDR3 totals 15 residues. The CDR3 spells CSARDLASGYNEQFF. Here the CDR3 DNA reads TGCAGTGCTAGAGATTTGGCTAGCGGATACAATGAGCAGTTCTTC.

This clonotype has at least ten counts. The chain is built from TRBV3-1 and TRBJ1-2; D is possibly TRBD1 (5 bases). This CDR3 is built from 14 residues. Trimming took off 6 bases at V and 3 bases at J, with 14 bases between the two ends. Per the germline V gene, CDR1 is LGHDT and CDR2 is YNNKEL (reference sequence). The CDR3 is CASRVGGADYGYTF. The CDR3 coding sequence is TGTGCCAGCAGGGTCGGAGGGGCCGACTATGGCTACACCTTC.

This clonotype was seen many times. The chain joins TRBV3-1 to TRBJ2-3, with 11 bases fitting TRBD2. This CDR3 is built from 16 residues. J lost 1 base, V lost 3 bases, and 3 bases had no gene match. The germline CDR1 and CDR2 sequences are LGHDT and YNNKEL (reference sequence). The CDR3 spells CASSQLLAGGTDTQYF. The CDR3 DNA is TGTGCCAGCAGCCAGTTACTAGCGGGAGGCACAGATACGCAGTATTTT.

In this sample, this clonotype turned up many times. The rearrangement uses TRBV6-1 and TRBJ2-5; the match to TRBD2 covers 7 bases. CDR1 MNHNS and CDR2 SASEGT come from the germline V gene. The V gene end was trimmed by 3 bases and the J gene end by 1 base; junction bases not matched to a gene: 11. CDR3 size: 17 residues. The CDR3 DNA follows: TGTGCCAGCAGTGATAGGCTCTCGGGAGGATTCCAAGAGACCCAGTACTTC. Translated: CASSDRLSGGFQETQYF.

Of note for this clonotype: A clone one base away is much larger, so this may be a read error. The chain carries TRBV29-1 and TRBJ2-1; TRBD2 agrees at 8 bases. The CDR3 extends over 14 amino acids. Germline V gives CDR1 SQVTM, CDR2 ANQGSEA. The CDR3 DNA is TGCAGCGCTATGAGCGGGAGCTCCTACCATGAGCAGTTCTTC. Protein product: CSAMSGSSYHEQFF.